This TCR beta chain was identified during a study of long-term antiretroviral therapy in people with HIV. The authors ran the immunoSEQ assay, v3.0, at survey level. The repertoire was sequenced with immunoSEQ multiplex PCR; TCRdb's copy has only in-frame clones and lacks some. The sample consists of fewer than 35,000 clones, about 80% of them appearing once. Among participants with HIV, every one received treatment in the United States. Turning to this clone: Its antigen is unknown.

The CDR3 contains 18 residues. The germline V gene encodes CDR1 SGHAT and CDR2 FQNNGV. Unmatched junction bases numbered 12, after V lost 2 bases and J lost 1 base. Study-wide results and caveats: HIV repertoires had narrower CDR3 length ranges than controls. Those clones which expanded before ART made up the dominant part of the repertoire at all time points.

Source: unsorted PBMCs, taken 0.4 years before starting antiretroviral therapy. The chain combines TRBV11-2 with TRBJ2-7; 9 nucleotides line up with TRBD1. The source is a man aged 18 to 35 with HIV. CDR3 sequence reads: CASSLLPGTGWVSYEQYF. Here the CDR3 DNA reads TGTGCCAGCAGCTTACTACCCGGGACAGGGTGGGTGTCCTACGAGCAGTACTTC.